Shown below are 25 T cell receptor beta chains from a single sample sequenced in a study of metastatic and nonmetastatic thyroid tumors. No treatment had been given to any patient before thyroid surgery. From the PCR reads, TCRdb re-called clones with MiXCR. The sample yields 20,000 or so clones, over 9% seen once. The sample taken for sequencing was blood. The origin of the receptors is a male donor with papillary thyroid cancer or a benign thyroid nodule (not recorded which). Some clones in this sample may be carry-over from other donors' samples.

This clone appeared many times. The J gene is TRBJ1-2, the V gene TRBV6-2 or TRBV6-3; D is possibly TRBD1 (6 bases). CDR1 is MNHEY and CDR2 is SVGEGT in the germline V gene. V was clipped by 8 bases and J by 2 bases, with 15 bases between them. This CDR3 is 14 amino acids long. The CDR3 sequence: CASGQTGYNYGYTF. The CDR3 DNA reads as TGTGCCAGCGGGCAGACAGGTTACAACTATGGCTACACCTTC.

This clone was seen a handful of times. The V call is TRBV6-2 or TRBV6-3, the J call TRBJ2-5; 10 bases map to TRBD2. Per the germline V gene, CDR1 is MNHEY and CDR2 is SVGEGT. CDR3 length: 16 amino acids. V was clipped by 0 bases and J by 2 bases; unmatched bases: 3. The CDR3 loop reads CASSYSGAGGQETQYF. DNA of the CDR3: TGTGCCAGCAGTTACTCGGGAGCGGGGGGGCAAGAGACCCAGTACTTC.

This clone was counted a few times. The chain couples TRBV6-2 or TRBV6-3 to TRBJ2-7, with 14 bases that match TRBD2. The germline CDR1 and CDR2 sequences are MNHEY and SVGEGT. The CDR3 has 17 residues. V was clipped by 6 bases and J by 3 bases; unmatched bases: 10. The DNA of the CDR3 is TGTGCCAGCAGCCCGACAGCCGGGACTAGCGGGAGCTACGAGCAGTACTTC. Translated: CASSPTAGTSGSYEQYF.

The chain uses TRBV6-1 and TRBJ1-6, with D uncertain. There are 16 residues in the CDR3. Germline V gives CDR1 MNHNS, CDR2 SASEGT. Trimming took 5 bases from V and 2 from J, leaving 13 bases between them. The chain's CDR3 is CASSSPWEPYNSPLHF. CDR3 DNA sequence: TGTGCCAGCAGTTCCCCGTGGGAACCCTATAATTCACCCCTCCACTTT.

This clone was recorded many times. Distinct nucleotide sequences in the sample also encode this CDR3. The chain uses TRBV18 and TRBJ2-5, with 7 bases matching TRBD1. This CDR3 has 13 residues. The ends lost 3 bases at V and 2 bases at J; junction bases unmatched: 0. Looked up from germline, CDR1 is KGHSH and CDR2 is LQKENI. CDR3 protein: CASSPGQQETQYF. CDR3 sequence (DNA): TGTGCCAGCTCACCGGGACAGCAAGAGACCCAGTACTTC.

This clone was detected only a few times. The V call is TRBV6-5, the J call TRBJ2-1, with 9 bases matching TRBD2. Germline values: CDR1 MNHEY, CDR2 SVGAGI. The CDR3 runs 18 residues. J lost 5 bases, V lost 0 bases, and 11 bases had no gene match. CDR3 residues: CASSYSFVASGTNNEQFF. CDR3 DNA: TGTGCCAGCAGTTACTCGTTCGTGGCTAGCGGGACCAACAATGAGCAGTTCTTC.

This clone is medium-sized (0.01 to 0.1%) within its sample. In DNA form, the CDR3 reads TGTGCCAGCAGTTCGCCCCAGGGGGCTTACGAGCAGTACTTC. As protein: CASSSPQGAYEQYF. The rearrangement joins TRBV28 to TRBJ2-7, with TRBD1 matching over 8 bases. Germline V gene data show CDR1 as MDHEN and CDR2 as SYDVKM. The CDR3 is 14 amino acids. V dropped 4 bases and J dropped 4; count of bases not matched to a gene: 6. Full variable domain (missing parts from reference TRBV28 and TRBJ2-7): DVKVTQSSRYLVKRTGEKVFLECVQDMDHENMFWYRQDPGLGLRLIYFSYDVKMKEKGDIPEGYSVSREKKERFSLILESASTNQTSMYLCASSSPQGAYEQYFGPGTRLTVT.

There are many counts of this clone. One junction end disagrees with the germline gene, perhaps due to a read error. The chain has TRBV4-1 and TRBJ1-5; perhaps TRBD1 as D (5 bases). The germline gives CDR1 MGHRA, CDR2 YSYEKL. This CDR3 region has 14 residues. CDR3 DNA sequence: TGCACCAGCCGGGAGGCGGGGCCCGGTTCGCCCCAGCATTTT. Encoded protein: CTSREAGPGSPQHF.

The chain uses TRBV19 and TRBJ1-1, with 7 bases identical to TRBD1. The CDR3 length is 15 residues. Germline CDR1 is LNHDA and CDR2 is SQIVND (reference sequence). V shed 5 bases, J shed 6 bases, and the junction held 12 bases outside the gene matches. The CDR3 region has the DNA TGTGCCAGTAGTTCCTACACAGGGGCGCTTCCTGAAGCTTTCTTT. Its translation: CASSSYTGALPEAFF. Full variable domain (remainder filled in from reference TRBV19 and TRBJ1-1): DGGITQSPKYLFRKEGQNVTLSCEQNLNHDAMYWYRQDPGQGLRLIYYSQIVNDFQKGDIAEGYSVSREKKESFPLTVTSAQKNPTAFYLCASSSYTGALPEAFFGQGTRLTVV.

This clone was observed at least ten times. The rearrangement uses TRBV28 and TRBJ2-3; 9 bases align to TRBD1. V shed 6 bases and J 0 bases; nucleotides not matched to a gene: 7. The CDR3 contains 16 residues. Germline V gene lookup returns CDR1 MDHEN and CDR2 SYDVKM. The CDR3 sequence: CASSRTGTGSTDTQYF. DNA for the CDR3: TGTGCCAGCAGCCGAACCGGGACAGGGAGCACAGATACGCAGTATTTT.

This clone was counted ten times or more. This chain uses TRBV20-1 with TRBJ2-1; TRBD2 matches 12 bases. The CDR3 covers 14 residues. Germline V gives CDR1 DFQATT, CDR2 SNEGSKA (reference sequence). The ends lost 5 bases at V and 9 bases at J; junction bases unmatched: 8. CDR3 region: CSAFTSGGPLEQFF. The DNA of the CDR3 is TGCAGTGCTTTTACTAGCGGGGGGCCACTTGAGCAGTTCTTC.

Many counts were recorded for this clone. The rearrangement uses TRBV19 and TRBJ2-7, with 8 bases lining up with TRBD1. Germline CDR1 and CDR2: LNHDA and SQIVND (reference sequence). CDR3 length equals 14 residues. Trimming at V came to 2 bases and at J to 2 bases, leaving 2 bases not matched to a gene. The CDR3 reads CASSITGGTYEQYF. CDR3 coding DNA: TGTGCCAGTAGTATAACAGGGGGGACCTACGAGCAGTACTTC.

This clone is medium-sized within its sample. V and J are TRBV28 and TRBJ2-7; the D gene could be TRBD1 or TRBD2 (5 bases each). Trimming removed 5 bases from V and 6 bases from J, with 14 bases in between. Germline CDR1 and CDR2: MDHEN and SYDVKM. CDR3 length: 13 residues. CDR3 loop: CASSPSVRGEQYF. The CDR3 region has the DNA TGTGCCAGCAGTCCCTCCGTGAGGGGCGAGCAGTACTTC.

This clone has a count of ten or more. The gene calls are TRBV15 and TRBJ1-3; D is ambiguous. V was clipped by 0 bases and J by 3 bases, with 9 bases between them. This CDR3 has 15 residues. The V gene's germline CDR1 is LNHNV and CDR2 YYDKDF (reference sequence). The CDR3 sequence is CATSRDTFFGNTIYF. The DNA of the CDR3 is TGTGCCACCAGCAGAGATACATTCTTTGGAAACACCATATATTTT.

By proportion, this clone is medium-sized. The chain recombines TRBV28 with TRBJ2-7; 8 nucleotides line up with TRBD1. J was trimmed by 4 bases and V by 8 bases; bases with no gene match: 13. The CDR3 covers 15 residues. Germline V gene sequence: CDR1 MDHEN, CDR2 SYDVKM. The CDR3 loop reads CASVPLDRTGYEQYF. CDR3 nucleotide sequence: TGTGCCAGCGTCCCCCTCGACAGGACAGGGTACGAGCAGTACTTC. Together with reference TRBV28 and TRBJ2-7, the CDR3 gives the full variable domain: DVKVTQSSRYLVKRTGEKVFLECVQDMDHENMFWYRQDPGLGLRLIYFSYDVKMKEKGDIPEGYSVSREKKERFSLILESASTNQTSMYLCASVPLDRTGYEQYFGPGTRLTVT.

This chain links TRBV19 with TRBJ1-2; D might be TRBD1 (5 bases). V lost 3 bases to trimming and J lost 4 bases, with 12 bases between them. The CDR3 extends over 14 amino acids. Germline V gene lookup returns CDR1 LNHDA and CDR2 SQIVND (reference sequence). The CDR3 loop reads CASSIWTGGYGYTF. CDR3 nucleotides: TGTGCCAGTAGTATCTGGACCGGGGGCTATGGCTACACCTTC.

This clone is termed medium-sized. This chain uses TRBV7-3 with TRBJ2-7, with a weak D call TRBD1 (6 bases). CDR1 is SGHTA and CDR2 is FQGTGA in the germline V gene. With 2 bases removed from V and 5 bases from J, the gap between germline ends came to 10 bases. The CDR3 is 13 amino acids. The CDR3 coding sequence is TGTGCCAGCAGCTTATTACAGGGCGACGAGCAGTACTTC. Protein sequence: CASSLLQGDEQYF. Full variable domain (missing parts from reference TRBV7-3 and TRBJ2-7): GAGVSQTPSNKVTEKGKYVELRCDPISGHTALYWYRQSLGQGPEFLIYFQGTGAADDSGLPNDRFFAVRPEGSVSTLKIQRTERGDSAVYLCASSLLQGDEQYFGPGTRLTVT.

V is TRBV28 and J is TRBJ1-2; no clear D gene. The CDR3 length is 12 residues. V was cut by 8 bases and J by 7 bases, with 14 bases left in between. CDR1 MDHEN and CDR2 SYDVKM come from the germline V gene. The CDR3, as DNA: TGTGCCAGCGGGGATGTGTCTTTTGGCTACACCTTC. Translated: CASGDVSFGYTF.

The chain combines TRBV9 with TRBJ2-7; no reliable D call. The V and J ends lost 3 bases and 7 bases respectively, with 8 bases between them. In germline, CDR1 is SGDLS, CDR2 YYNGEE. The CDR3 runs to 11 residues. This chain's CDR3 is CASSGAEEQYF. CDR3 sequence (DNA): TGTGCCAGCAGCGGGGCCGAGGAGCAGTACTTC.

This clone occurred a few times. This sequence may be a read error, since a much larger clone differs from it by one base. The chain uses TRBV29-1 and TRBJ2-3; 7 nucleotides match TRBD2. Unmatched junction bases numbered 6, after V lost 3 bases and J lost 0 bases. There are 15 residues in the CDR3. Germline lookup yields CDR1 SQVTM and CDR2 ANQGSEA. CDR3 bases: TGCAGCGTTGAGGAACTAGCGTCGAGCACAGATACGCAGTATTTT. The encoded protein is CSVEELASSTDTQYF.

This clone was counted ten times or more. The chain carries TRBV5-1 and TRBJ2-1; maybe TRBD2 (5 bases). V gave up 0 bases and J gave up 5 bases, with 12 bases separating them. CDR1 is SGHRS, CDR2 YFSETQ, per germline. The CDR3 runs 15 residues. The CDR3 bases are TGCGCCAGCAGCTTGGTGGGTGAGGGCCACAATGAGCAGTTCTTC. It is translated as CASSLVGEGHNEQFF. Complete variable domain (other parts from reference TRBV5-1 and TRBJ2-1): KAGVTQTPRYLIKTRGQQVTLSCSPISGHRSVSWYQQTPGQGLQFLFEYFSETQRNKGNFPGRFSGRQFSNSRSEMNVSTLELGDSALYLCASSLVGEGHNEQFFGPGTRLTVL.

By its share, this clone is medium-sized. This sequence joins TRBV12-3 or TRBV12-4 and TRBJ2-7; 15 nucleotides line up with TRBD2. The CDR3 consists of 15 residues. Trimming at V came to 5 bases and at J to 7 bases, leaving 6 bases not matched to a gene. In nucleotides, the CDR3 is TGTGCCAGCAGTACAAGGACTAGCGGGAGGGGTGAGCAGTACTTC. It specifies CASSTRTSGRGEQYF.

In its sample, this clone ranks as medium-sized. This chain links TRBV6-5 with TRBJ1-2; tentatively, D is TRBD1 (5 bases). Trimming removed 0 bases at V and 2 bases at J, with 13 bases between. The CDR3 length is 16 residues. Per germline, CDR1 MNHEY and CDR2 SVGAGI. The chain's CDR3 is CASSYSTGGGNYGYTF. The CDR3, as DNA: TGTGCCAGCAGTTACTCGACCGGGGGTGGAAACTATGGCTACACCTTC.

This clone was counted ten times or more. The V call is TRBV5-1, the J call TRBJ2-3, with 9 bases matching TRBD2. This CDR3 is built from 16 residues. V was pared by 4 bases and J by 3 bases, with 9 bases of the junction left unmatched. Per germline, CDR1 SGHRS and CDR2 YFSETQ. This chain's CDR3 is CASSPLVLAGTDTQYF. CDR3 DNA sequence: TGCGCCAGCAGCCCGTTAGTCCTAGCGGGAACAGATACGCAGTATTTT.

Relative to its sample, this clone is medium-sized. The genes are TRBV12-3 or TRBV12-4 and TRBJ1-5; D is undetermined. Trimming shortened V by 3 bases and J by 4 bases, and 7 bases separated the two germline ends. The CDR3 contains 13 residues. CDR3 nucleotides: TGTGCCAGCAGTTTCAGCGAAAATCAGCCCCAGCATTTT. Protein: CASSFSENQPQHF.